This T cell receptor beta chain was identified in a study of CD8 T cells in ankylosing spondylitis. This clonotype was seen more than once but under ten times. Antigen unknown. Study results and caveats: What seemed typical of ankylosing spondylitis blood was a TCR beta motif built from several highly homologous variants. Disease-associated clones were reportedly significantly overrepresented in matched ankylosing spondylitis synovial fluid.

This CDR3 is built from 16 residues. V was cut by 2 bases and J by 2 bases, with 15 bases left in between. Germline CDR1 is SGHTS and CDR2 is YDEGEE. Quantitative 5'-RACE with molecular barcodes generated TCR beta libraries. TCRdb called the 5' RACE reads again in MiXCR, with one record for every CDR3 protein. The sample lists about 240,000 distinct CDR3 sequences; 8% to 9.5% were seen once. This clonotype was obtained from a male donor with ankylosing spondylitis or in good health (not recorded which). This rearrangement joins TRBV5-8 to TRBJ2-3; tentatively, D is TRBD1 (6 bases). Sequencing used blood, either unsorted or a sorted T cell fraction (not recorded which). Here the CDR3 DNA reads TGTGCCAGCAGCTTTATCAGGGGAGTATACACAGATACGCAGTATTTT. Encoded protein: CASSFIRGVYTDTQYF.